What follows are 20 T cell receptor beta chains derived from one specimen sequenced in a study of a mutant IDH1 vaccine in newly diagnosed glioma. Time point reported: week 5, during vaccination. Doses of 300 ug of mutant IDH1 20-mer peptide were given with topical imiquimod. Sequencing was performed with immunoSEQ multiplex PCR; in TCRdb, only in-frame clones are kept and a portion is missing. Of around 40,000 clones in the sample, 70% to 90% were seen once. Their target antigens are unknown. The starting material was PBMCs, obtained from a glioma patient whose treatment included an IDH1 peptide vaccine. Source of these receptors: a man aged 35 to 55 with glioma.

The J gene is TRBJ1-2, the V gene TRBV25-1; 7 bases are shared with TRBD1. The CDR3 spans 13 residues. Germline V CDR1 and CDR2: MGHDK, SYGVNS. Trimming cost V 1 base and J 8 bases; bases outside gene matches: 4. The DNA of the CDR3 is TGTGCCAGCAGTGAATTAAGGGGGCAAGGCTACACCTTC. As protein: CASSELRGQGYTF.

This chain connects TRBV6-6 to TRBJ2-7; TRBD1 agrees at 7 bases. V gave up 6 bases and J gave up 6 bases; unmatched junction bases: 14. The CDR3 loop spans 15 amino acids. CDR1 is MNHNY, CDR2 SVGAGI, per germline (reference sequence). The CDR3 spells CASRSGDSLKGEQYF. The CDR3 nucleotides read TGTGCCAGCAGGTCTGGGGACAGCTTAAAGGGCGAGCAGTACTTC.

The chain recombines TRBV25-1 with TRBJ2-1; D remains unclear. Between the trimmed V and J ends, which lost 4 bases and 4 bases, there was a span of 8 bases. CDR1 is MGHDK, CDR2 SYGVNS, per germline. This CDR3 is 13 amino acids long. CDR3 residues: CASSGQRYNEQFF. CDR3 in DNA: TGTGCCAGCAGTGGCCAGAGATACAATGAGCAGTTCTTC.

The CDR3 nucleotides are TGCGCCAGCAGCCGGGGACAGATCACAGATACGCAGTATTTT. This codes for CASSRGQITDTQYF. J is TRBJ2-3 and V is TRBV5-1, with 7 bases fitting TRBD1. V lost 4 bases to trimming and J lost 2 bases; unmatched junction nucleotides: 4. This CDR3 has 14 amino acids. In germline, CDR1 is SGHRS, CDR2 YFSETQ.

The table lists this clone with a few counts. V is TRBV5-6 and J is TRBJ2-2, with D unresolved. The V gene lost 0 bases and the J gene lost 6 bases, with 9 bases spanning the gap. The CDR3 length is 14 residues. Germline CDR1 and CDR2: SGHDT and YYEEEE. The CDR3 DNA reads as TGTGCCAGCAGCTTGGTGTCGGCTCCCGGGGAGCTGTTTTTT. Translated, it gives CASSLVSAPGELFF.

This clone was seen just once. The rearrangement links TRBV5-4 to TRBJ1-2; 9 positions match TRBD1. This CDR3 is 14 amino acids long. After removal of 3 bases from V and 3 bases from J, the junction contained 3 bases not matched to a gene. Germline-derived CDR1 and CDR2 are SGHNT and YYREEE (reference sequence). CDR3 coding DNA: TGTGCCAGCAGCTGGGGGGACAGGGACTATGGCTACACCTTC. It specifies CASSWGDRDYGYTF. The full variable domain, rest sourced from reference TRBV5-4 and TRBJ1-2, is ETGVTQSPTHLIKTRGQQVTLRCSSQSGHNTVSWYQQALGQGPQFIFQYYREEENGRGNFPPRFSGLQFPNYSSELNVNALELDDSALYLCASSWGDRDYGYTFGSGTRLTVV.

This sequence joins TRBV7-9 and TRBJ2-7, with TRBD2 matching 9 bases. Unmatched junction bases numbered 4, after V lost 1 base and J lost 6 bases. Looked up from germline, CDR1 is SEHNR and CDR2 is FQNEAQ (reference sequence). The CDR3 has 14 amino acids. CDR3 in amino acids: CASSLESGRPEQYF. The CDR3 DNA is TGTGCCAGCAGCTTAGAGAGCGGGAGGCCCGAGCAGTACTTC.

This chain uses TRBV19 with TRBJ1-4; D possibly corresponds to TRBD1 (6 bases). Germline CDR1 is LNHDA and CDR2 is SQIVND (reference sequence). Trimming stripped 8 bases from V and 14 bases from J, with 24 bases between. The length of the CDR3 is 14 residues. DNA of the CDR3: TGTGCCAGTGGAGGAGGGGGGGCGAATTTATGGCTGTTTTTT. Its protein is CASGGGGANLWLFF.

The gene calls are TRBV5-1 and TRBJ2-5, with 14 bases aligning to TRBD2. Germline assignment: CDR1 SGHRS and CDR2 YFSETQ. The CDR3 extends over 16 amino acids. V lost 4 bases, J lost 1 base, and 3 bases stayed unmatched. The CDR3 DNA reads TGCGCCAGCAGCCCGGGACTAGCGGGAGCCCAAGAGACCCAGTACTTC. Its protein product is CASSPGLAGAQETQYF.

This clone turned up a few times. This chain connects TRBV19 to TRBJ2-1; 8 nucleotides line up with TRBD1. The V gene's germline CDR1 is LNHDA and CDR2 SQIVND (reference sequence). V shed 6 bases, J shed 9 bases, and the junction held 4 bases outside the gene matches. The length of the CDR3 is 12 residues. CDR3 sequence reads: CASSDRGIEQFF. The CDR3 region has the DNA TGTGCCAGTAGCGACAGGGGAATTGAGCAGTTCTTC.

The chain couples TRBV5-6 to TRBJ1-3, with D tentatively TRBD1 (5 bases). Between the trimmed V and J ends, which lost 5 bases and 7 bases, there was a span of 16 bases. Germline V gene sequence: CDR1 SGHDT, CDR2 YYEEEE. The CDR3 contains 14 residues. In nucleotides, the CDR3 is TGTGCCAGCAGAAGGGGTGGATTTGGCAACACCATATATTTT. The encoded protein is CASRRGGFGNTIYF. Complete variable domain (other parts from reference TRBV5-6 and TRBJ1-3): DAGVTQSPTHLIKTRGQQVTLRCSPKSGHDTVSWYQQALGQGPQFIFQYYEEEERQRGNFPDRFSGHQFPNYSSELNVNALLLGDSALYLCASRRGGFGNTIYFGEGSWLTVV.

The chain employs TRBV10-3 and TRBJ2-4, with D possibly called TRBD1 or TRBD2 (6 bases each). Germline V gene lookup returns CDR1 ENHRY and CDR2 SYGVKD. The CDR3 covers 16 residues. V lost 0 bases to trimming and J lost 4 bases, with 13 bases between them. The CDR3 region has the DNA TGTGCCATCAGTGAGTCTTTGAAAGGGGGGAAAAACATTCAGTACTTC. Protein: CAISESLKGGKNIQYF.

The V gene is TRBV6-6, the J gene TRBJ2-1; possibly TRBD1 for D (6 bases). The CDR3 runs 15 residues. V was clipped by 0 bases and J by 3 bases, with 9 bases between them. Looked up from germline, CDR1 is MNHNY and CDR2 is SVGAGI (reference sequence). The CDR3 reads CASSYSGQNYNEQFF. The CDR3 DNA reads TGTGCCAGCAGTTACTCTGGACAGAACTACAATGAGCAGTTCTTC.

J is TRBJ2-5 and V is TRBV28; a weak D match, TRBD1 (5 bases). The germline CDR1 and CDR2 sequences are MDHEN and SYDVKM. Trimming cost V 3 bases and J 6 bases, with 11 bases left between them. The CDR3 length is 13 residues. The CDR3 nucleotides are TGTGCCAGCAGTTTCGGACCAGGGAAGACCCAGTACTTC. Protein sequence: CASSFGPGKTQYF.

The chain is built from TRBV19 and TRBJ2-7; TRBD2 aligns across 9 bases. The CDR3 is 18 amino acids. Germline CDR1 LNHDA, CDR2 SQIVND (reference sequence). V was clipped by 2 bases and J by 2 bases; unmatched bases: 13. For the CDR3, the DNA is TGTGCCAGTAGTATAAAGTCTGGCCTAGCGGGATATACCTACGAGCAGTACTTC. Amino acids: CASSIKSGLAGYTYEQYF.

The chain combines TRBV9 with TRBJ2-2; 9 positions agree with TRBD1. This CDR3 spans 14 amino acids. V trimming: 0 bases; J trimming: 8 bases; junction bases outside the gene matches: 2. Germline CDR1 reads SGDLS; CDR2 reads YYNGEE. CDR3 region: CASSVAGTGGELFF. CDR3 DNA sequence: TGTGCCAGCAGCGTAGCTGGGACAGGGGGGGAGCTGTTTTTT.

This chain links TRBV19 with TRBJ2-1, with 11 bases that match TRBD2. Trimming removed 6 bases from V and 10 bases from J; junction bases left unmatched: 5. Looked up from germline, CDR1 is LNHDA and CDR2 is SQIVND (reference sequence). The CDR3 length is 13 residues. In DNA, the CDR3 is TGTGCCAGTAGCCGAACTAGCGGGAGCGAGCAGTTCTTC. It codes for CASSRTSGSEQFF.

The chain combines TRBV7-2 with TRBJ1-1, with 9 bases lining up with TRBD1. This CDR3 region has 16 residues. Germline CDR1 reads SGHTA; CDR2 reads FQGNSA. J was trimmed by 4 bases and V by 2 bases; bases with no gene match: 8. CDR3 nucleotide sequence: TGTGCCAGCAGCTTATATCCACAGGGGGCTGGCACTGAAGCTTTCTTT. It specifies CASSLYPQGAGTEAFF.

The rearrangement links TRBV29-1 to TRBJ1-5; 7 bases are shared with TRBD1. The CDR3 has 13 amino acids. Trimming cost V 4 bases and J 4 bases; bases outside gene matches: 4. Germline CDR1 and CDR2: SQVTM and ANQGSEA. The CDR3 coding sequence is TGCAGCGTTGTTACAGGGGATAATCAGCCCCAGCATTTT. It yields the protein CSVVTGDNQPQHF.

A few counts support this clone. CDR3 residues: CASGPLTVPIYF. In nucleotides, the CDR3 is TGTGCCAGCGGCCCCCTGACTGTCCCCATATATTTT. The chain combines TRBV9 with TRBJ1-3; D not certain. This CDR3 is built from 12 residues. Trimming left V 7 bases short and J 11 bases short, with 16 bases between. Germline assignment: CDR1 SGDLS and CDR2 YYNGEE.